This is a list of T cell receptor beta chains from one sample in a study of shared clonotypes between healthy human individuals. This table comes from immunoSEQ multiplex PCR, and its TCRdb copy is limited to in-frame clones, with some not included. Of over 400,000 clones in the sample, approximately 78% were seen once. The sample consisted of PBMCs. The receptors stem from a woman aged 40-49 years in good health. Some clones in this sample may be carry-over from other donors' samples. Each CDR3 is given with its conserved first and last residue. D genes are given only for firm matches. Some rows have no size entry. The others give once, few or many, or a class for an expanded clone.

clone size	D gene	V gene	J gene	CDR3 protein	CDR3 DNA
.	.	TRBV19	TRBJ2-5	CASGVSLQETQYF	TGTGCCAGTGGGGTCAGCCTTCAAGAGACCCAGTACTTC
.	.	TRBV21-1	TRBJ2-2	CASSQKRAASNTGELFF	TGTGCCAGCAGCCAAAAAAGAGCCGCCTCGAACACCGGGGAGCTGTTTTTT
.	TRBD1	TRBV6-6	TRBJ1-4	CASSYSGQAGEKLFF	TGTGCCAGCAGTTACTCGGGACAGGCGGGTGAAAAACTGTTTTTT
.	.	TRBV7-9	TRBJ1-1	CASSPPEGGTEAFF	TGTGCCAGCAGCCCTCCAGAGGGGGGCACTGAAGCTTTCTTT
.	TRBD1	TRBV11-2	TRBJ1-2	CASSSGQGYGYTF	TGTGCCAGCAGCTCCGGACAGGGGTATGGCTACACCTTC
.	.	TRBV10-2	TRBJ2-7	CASTEDSYYEQYF	TGCGCCAGCACTGAGGACTCCTACTACGAGCAGTACTTC
.	.	TRBV5-4	TRBJ1-6	CASSFREGSPLHF	TGTGCCAGCAGCTTTCGGGAGGGTTCACCCCTCCACTTT
.	.	TRBV18	TRBJ2-1	CASFGGLYNEQFF	TGTGCCAGTTTTGGCGGCCTATACAATGAGCAGTTCTTC
once	.	TRBV10-1	TRBJ2-7	CASSESGDVYEQYF	TGCGCCAGCAGTGAGTCTGGGGATGTCTACGAGCAGTACTTC
few	TRBD2	TRBV11-2	TRBJ2-1	CASSPSGSDNEQFF	TGTGCCAGCAGCCCTAGCGGGAGTGACAATGAGCAGTTCTTC